Sequencing of this TCR beta chain was carried out in a study of OX40 agonist ivuxolimab in advanced cancers. Study-wide results and caveats: The specificity for antigen of the expanded peripheral T cells was not determined.

Individuals having autoimmune disease history or systemic immunosuppression were not enrolled. The V and J ends lost 0 bases and 0 bases, in that order; junction bases with no gene match: 5. CDR3 size: 17 residues. Per the germline V gene, CDR1 is SGHRS and CDR2 is YFSETQ. Profiled with immunoSEQ multiplex PCR; TCRdb holds only in-frame clones, not every one. The profile covers 55,000 to 80,000 clones, with 91% appearing a single time and over 4% taken by the ten largest. On this clone itself: Its antigen is not identified.

The chain has TRBV5-1 and TRBJ2-1, with TRBD1 identical over 8 bases. The receptor's source is an adult with an advanced solid tumor such as melanoma, head and neck, liver or kidney cancer. This sample comprised CD4+ or CD8+ T cells sorted from blood, obtained in a trial of the OX40 agonist ivuxolimab. As DNA, the CDR3 is TGCGCCAGCAGCTTGGGACAGGGGATGAGCTCCTACAATGAGCAGTTCTTC. This codes for CASSLGQGMSSYNEQFF.